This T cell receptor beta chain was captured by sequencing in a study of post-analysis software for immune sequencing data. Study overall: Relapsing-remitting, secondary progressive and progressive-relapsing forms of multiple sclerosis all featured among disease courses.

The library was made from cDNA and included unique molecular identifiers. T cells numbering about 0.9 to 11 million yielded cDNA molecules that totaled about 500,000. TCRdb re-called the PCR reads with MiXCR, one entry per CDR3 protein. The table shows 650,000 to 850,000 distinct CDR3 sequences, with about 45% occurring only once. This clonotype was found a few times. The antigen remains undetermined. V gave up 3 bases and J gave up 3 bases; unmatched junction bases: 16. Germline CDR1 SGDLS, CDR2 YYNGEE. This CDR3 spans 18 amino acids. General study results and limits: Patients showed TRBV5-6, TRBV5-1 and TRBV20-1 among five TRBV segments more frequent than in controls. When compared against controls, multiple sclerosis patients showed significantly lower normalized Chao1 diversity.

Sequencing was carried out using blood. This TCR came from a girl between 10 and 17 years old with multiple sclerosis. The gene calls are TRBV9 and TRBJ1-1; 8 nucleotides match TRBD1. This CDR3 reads CASSAGSGGAGADTEAFF. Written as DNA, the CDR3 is TGTGCCAGCAGCGCCGGATCAGGGGGCGCTGGGGCGGACACTGAAGCTTTCTTT.